The 32 T cell receptor beta chains given below trace back to one sample, sequenced in a study of T cells after yellow fever vaccination. TCRdb reprocessed the 5' RACE reads with MiXCR, giving one entry per CDR3 protein. The sample lists 500,000 to 650,000 distinct CDR3 sequences; roughly 12% were seen once. Specimen: PBMCs, collected on the day of the yellow fever booster vaccination. These TCRs come from a young man who received the YFV17D yellow fever vaccine.

This clonotype occurred many times. The chain couples TRBV12-3 or TRBV12-4 to TRBJ2-3; D not resolved. The CDR3 totals 16 residues. V shed 6 bases and J shed 0 bases, with 16 bases lying between them. The CDR3 sequence: CASSFLPGPSTDTQYF. The DNA of the CDR3 is TGTGCCAGCAGCTTTCTACCGGGTCCTAGCACAGATACGCAGTATTTT.

In nucleotides, the CDR3 is TGTGCCAGCAGCCCGACAGGGGACTATGGCTACACCTTC. The encoded protein is CASSPTGDYGYTF. The chain combines TRBV7-9 with TRBJ1-2; TRBD1 agrees at 8 bases. CDR1 and CDR2 (germline): SEHNR, FQNEAQ (reference sequence). The ends lost 5 bases at V and 3 bases at J; junction bases unmatched: 2. The CDR3 has 13 amino acids.

In the case of this clonotype: The junction shows a germline mismatch at one end, possibly a read error. V gene TRBV20-1 combines with J gene TRBJ2-3; D is unclear. There are 15 residues in the CDR3. Germline CDR1 is DFQATT and CDR2 is SNEGSKA (reference sequence). The CDR3 region is CSAGPATYSTYTQYF. The CDR3, as DNA: TGCAGTGCTGGGCCGGCAACCTACAGCACATATACGCAGTATTTT.

The chain links TRBV10-3 to TRBJ2-1; 8 nucleotides align to TRBD2. Germline trimming cut 10 bases from V and 9 bases from J; bases unmatched to any gene: 14. The CDR3 is 14 residues long. The germline V gene has CDR1 ENHRY and CDR2 SYGVKD. In DNA, the CDR3 is TGTGCCACCTGGGGAGCGGGAGAGGGAAGTGAGCAGTTCTTC. This gives the protein CATWGAGEGSEQFF.

The chain employs TRBV20-1 and TRBJ2-7; TRBD2 agrees at 8 bases. Germline CDR1 and CDR2: DFQATT and SNEGSKA (reference sequence). The ends lost 7 bases at V and 0 bases at J; junction bases unmatched: 5. The CDR3 is 13 amino acids. CDR3 sequence reads: CSGISGNSYEQYF. The CDR3 DNA reads TGCAGTGGGATTAGCGGGAACTCCTACGAGCAGTACTTC.

The V call is TRBV12-3 or TRBV12-4, the J call TRBJ2-6; D is unresolved. The CDR3 is 15 amino acids. Trimming left V 4 bases short and J 2 bases short, with 9 bases between. The CDR3 nucleotides are TGTGCCAGCAGTTCGAACATCGCTGGGGCCAACGTCCTGACTTTC. Translating it yields CASSSNIAGANVLTF.

The genes are TRBV5-1 and TRBJ2-3; possible D gene TRBD1, 5 bases. Between the trimmed V and J ends, which lost 0 bases and 3 bases, there was a span of 11 bases. Germline V lookup: CDR1 SGHRS, CDR2 YFSETQ. The CDR3 totals 15 residues. Here the CDR3 DNA reads TGCGCCAGCAGCTTGGAGCAGGGTGGGACAGATACGCAGTATTTT. This translates into CASSLEQGGTDTQYF. Based on the CDR3 plus reference TRBV5-1 and TRBJ2-3, the full variable domain is KAGVTQTPRYLIKTRGQQVTLSCSPISGHRSVSWYQQTPGQGLQFLFEYFSETQRNKGNFPGRFSGRQFSNSRSEMNVSTLELGDSALYLCASSLEQGGTDTQYFGPGTRLTVL.

The chain carries TRBV7-8 and TRBJ2-7; no definite D call. Germline values: CDR1 SGHVS, CDR2 FQNEAQ. The CDR3 spans 12 residues. V lost 6 bases and J 0 bases, leaving 6 bases between the germline ends. CDR3 bases: TGTGCCAGCAGTCATAACTCCTACGAGCAGTACTTC. Encoded protein: CASSHNSYEQYF.

There are many counts of this clonotype. The chain joins TRBV19 to TRBJ2-1; the D gene is possibly TRBD2 (6 bases). The V gene lost 6 bases and the J gene lost 4 bases, with 19 bases spanning the gap. Germline values: CDR1 LNHDA, CDR2 SQIVND (reference sequence). CDR3 size: 16 residues. The CDR3 DNA sequence: TGTGCCAGTAGCCAGCGCGTTGGTAGCGGTTACAATGAGCAGTTCTTC. Amino acids: CASSQRVGSGYNEQFF. The whole variable domain, filled in from reference TRBV19 and TRBJ2-1, reads DGGITQSPKYLFRKEGQNVTLSCEQNLNHDAMYWYRQDPGQGLRLIYYSQIVNDFQKGDIAEGYSVSREKKESFPLTVTSAQKNPTAFYLCASSQRVGSGYNEQFFGPGTRLTVL.

The V call is TRBV11-1, the J call TRBJ2-1, with 10 bases matching TRBD2. CDR3 length: 18 residues. The V gene's germline CDR1 is SGHAT and CDR2 FQDESV (reference sequence). With 0 bases clipped from V and 8 bases from J, the junction kept 13 bases outside the gene matches. The CDR3 loop reads CASSLARVQREGRYEQFF. In nucleotides, the CDR3 is TGTGCCAGCAGCTTAGCCCGGGTGCAGCGGGAGGGCCGGTATGAGCAGTTCTTC.

This clonotype turned up a few times. The chain links TRBV24-1 to TRBJ2-1; TRBD2 aligns across 16 bases. CDR1 KGHDR and CDR2 SFDVKD come from the germline V gene. CDR3 size: 14 residues. V gave up 9 bases and J gave up 6 bases; unmatched junction bases: 1. The CDR3 here is CATGTSGRANEQFF. Here the CDR3 DNA reads TGTGCCACCGGGACTAGCGGGAGGGCCAATGAGCAGTTCTTC.

A few counts support this clonotype. This rearrangement joins TRBV7-2 to TRBJ1-5, with 8 bases matching TRBD1. The J segment lost 3 bases and the V segment lost 6 bases, leaving 1 base of the junction unmatched. Germline V gives CDR1 SGHTA, CDR2 FQGNSA. This CDR3 has 13 amino acids. The CDR3 region is CASRGQVNQPQHF. The CDR3 DNA is TGTGCCAGCAGGGGACAGGTCAATCAGCCCCAGCATTTT.

This chain uses TRBV6-1 with TRBJ2-5, with 7 nucleotides matching TRBD1. Germline V gene sequence: CDR1 MNHNS, CDR2 SASEGT. The CDR3 covers 14 residues. The V segment lost 7 bases and the J segment 5 bases; nucleotides outside the gene matches: 10. CDR3 loop: CASTQYRGAETQYF. CDR3 DNA: TGTGCCAGCACACAATACAGGGGAGCGGAGACCCAGTACTTC.

The J gene is TRBJ2-7, the V gene TRBV28; TRBD2 agrees at 10 bases. After removal of 5 bases from V and 5 bases from J, the junction contained 9 bases not matched to a gene. Germline V gene sequence: CDR1 MDHEN, CDR2 SYDVKM. This CDR3 region has 15 residues. The DNA for the CDR3 is TGTGCCAGCAGTCTTGGGGGACTAGCGCGCCACGAGCAGTACTTC. Protein: CASSLGGLARHEQYF.

The rearrangement links TRBV5-5 to TRBJ2-7; 7 bases align to TRBD2. The CDR3 length is 14 residues. Germline CDR1 is SGHKS and CDR2 is YYEKEE (reference sequence). V lost 2 bases and J lost 3; bases outside the gene matches: 5. CDR3 residues: CASSLAGRSYEQYF. The CDR3 DNA follows: TGTGCCAGCAGCTTAGCGGGACGGAGCTACGAGCAGTACTTC. The full variable domain, with the rest looked up from reference TRBV5-5 and TRBJ2-7, is DAGVTQSPTHLIKTRGQQVTLRCSPISGHKSVSWYQQVLGQGPQFIFQYYEKEERGRGNFPDRFSARQFPNYSSELNVNALLLGDSALYLCASSLAGRSYEQYFGPGTRLTVT.

The table lists this clonotype with a few counts. V and J are TRBV15 and TRBJ1-5; 7 nucleotides match TRBD1. Losses at the gene ends were 1 base for V and 12 bases for J; bases not matched to a gene: 6. This CDR3 comprises 13 residues. Germline CDR1 reads LNHNV; CDR2 reads YYDKDF (reference sequence). CDR3 region: CATSRGQGGFQHF. CDR3 bases: TGTGCCACCAGCAGAGGCCAGGGGGGATTCCAGCATTTT.

V is TRBV28 and J is TRBJ2-3; maybe TRBD1 (6 bases). Germline-derived CDR1 and CDR2 are MDHEN and SYDVKM. Trimming pared 3 bases from V and 0 bases from J, leaving 16 bases between. CDR3 length equals 17 residues. The DNA of the CDR3 is TGTGCCAGCAGTTTGGGGGAGCGGACAGACAGCACAGATACGCAGTATTTT. Translation gives CASSLGERTDSTDTQYF.

The chain has TRBV4-3 and TRBJ2-5; 10 positions match TRBD2. V lost 0 bases and J lost 5; bases outside the gene matches: 3. CDR3 length: 15 amino acids. Germline CDR1 is LGHNA and CDR2 is YSLEER. CDR3 region: CASSQEAGGVETQYF. As DNA, the CDR3 is TGCGCCAGCAGCCAAGAAGCGGGAGGGGTGGAGACCCAGTACTTC.

This chain joins TRBV29-1 and TRBJ2-7; no reliable D call. CDR3 length: 12 amino acids. With 0 bases removed from V and 7 bases from J, the gap between germline ends came to 10 bases. Per the germline V gene, CDR1 is SQVTM and CDR2 is ANQGSEA. The CDR3 nucleotides read TGCAGCGTTGAAGACCTAACGAGGGAGCAGTACTTC. Protein sequence: CSVEDLTREQYF.

Details on this clonotype: This may be a read error, as it is one base from a much larger clone. This chain links TRBV20-1 with TRBJ2-5; D is unresolved. Germline CDR1 is DFQATT and CDR2 is SNEGSKA (reference sequence). This CDR3 region has 12 residues. V lost 5 bases, J lost 6 bases, and 13 bases lay in between. The CDR3 loop reads CSADKVLKTQYF. CDR3 DNA: TGCAGTGCTGACAAGGTTTTGAAGACCCAGTACTTC.

The chain couples TRBV7-2 to TRBJ2-5, with 7 bases lining up with TRBD1. J lost 5 bases, V lost 2 bases, and 11 bases had no gene match. The CDR3 is 16 amino acids. Germline V lookup: CDR1 SGHTA, CDR2 FQGNSA. For the CDR3, the DNA is TGTGCCAGCAGCTTATGGGGGCAGGGGGTTGGGGAGACCCAGTACTTC. As protein: CASSLWGQGVGETQYF.

This clonotype was detected only a few times. The chain links TRBV10-2 to TRBJ2-2, with 10 bases identical to TRBD2. Germline loops: CDR1 WSHSY, CDR2 SAAADI. J gave up 5 bases and V 0 bases, and 18 bases lay outside the gene matches. The CDR3 contains 21 residues. DNA for the CDR3: TGCGCCAGCAGTGAGTCCTATTTGAGCGGGAGGGCCATTGCAAGAACCGGGGAGCTGTTTTTT. It codes for CASSESYLSGRAIARTGELFF.

This clonotype was counted only a few times. The chain couples TRBV27 to TRBJ2-7; tentatively, D is TRBD1 (6 bases). The CDR3 is 16 residues long. The germline V gene encodes CDR1 MNHEY and CDR2 SMNVEV (reference sequence). V was shortened by 0 bases and J by 4 bases, with 16 bases between the two germline ends. The CDR3 DNA is TGTGCCAGCAGTTTATCGTCCTACAGGGTCGCTTACGAGCAGTACTTC. Its protein is CASSLSSYRVAYEQYF.

This chain connects TRBV29-1 to TRBJ1-1; 7 bases agree with TRBD1. The CDR3 has 13 residues. V was clipped by 6 bases and J by 10 bases; unmatched bases: 14. Germline V gene data show CDR1 as SQVTM and CDR2 as ANQGSEA. The CDR3 loop is CSVRQGETRVAFF. CDR3 sequence (DNA): TGCAGCGTGCGACAGGGAGAAACTAGAGTAGCTTTCTTT.

The rearrangement uses TRBV6-1 and TRBJ2-6; unclear D gene. Germline CDR1 and CDR2: MNHNS and SASEGT. Trimming removed 2 bases at V and 3 bases at J, with 8 bases between. The CDR3 is made up of 15 amino acids. The CDR3 protein is CASSEMGFGANVLTF. DNA for the CDR3: TGTGCCAGCAGTGAAATGGGTTTTGGGGCCAACGTCCTGACTTTC.

The table lists this clonotype with a few counts. The chain links TRBV30 to TRBJ2-2, with 12 positions matching TRBD2. Per germline, CDR1 GTSNPN and CDR2 SVGIG (reference sequence). The trim removed 4 bases at V and 3 bases at J, leaving 9 bases unmatched. The CDR3 extends over 17 amino acids. CDR3 DNA sequence: TGTGCCTGGATGGGACTAGCGGGCCCAGGGGACACCGGGGAGCTGTTTTTT. Translated: CAWMGLAGPGDTGELFF. The full variable domain, completed using reference TRBV30 and TRBJ2-2, is SQTIHQWPATLVQPVGSPLSLECTVEGTSNPNLYWYRQAAGRGLQLLFYSVGIGQISSEVPQNLSASRPQDRQFILSSKKLLLSDSGFYLCAWMGLAGPGDTGELFFGEGSRLTVL.

A few counts support this clonotype. The rearrangement links TRBV7-3 to TRBJ2-1; TRBD2 aligns across 9 bases. V dropped 5 bases and J dropped 8; count of bases not matched to a gene: 13. This CDR3 is built from 16 residues. Germline CDR1 is SGHTA and CDR2 is FQGTGA. The chain's CDR3 is CASSREPSAGGHEQFF. CDR3 in DNA: TGTGCCAGCAGCCGAGAGCCCTCGGCGGGAGGGCATGAGCAGTTCTTC.

This clonotype was observed many times. The V call is TRBV30, the J call TRBJ2-5; D is uncertain. V dropped 0 bases and J dropped 5 bases, with 4 bases sitting between them. Per germline, CDR1 GTSNPN and CDR2 SVGIG (reference sequence). This CDR3 is built from 11 residues. The CDR3, as DNA: TGTGCCTGGAGTGTTAGGGAGACCCAGTACTTC. Residues: CAWSVRETQYF.

J is TRBJ2-2 and V is TRBV7-3; no clear D. The CDR3 consists of 13 residues. CDR1 is SGHTA, CDR2 FQGTGA, per germline. Between the trimmed V and J ends, which lost 5 bases and 5 bases, there was a span of 9 bases. CDR3 nucleotide sequence: TGTGCCAGCAGCCCATCCACGACCGGGGAGCTGTTTTTT. It encodes CASSPSTTGELFF.

J is TRBJ2-2 and V is TRBV29-1; 7 bases are a match to TRBD2. This CDR3 is built from 15 residues. Trimming removed 5 bases from V and 6 bases from J; junction bases left unmatched: 12. CDR1 and CDR2 (germline): SQVTM, ANQGSEA. The CDR3 bases are TGCAGCGTTCTGGGGGGGACGCCTGGGGCCGGGGAGCTGTTTTTT. Translated: CSVLGGTPGAGELFF.

The V gene is TRBV20-1, the J gene TRBJ2-5, with TRBD2 matching 9 bases. V was pared by 1 base and J by 5 bases, with 11 bases of the junction left unmatched. The CDR3 is 16 amino acids. Germline CDR1 is DFQATT and CDR2 is SNEGSKA (reference sequence). CDR3 DNA sequence: TGCAGTGCTAGAGGGTATCTAGCGGGGAGCCGGGAGACCCAGTACTTC. It is translated as CSARGYLAGSRETQYF.

The chain links TRBV10-3 to TRBJ2-5, with D maybe TRBD1 (6 bases). Looked up from germline, CDR1 is ENHRY and CDR2 is SYGVKD. With 6 bases removed from V and 3 bases from J, the gap between germline ends came to 8 bases. This CDR3 comprises 12 residues. CDR3 in amino acids: CAISRGKETQYF. As DNA, the CDR3 is TGTGCCATCAGCAGGGGAAAAGAGACCCAGTACTTC.